Shown below are 4 T cell receptor beta chains from a single sample sequenced in a study of preoperative IRX-2 immunotherapy in early breast cancer. As for treatment: preoperative locoregional IRX-2 cytokine immunotherapy. TCRdb's table, derived via immunoSEQ multiplex PCR, lists solely in-frame clones and lacks some. The table has approximately 27,000 clones, 81% seen once. The sample was lymph node tissue, taken after IRX-2 immunotherapy. Every receptor here comes from a human donor with breast cancer.

This clone has only a few counts. This sequence joins TRBV30 and TRBJ1-1; D call uncertain. In germline, CDR1 is GTSNPN, CDR2 SVGIG (reference sequence). V lost 3 bases and J lost 5, with 13 bases in between. The CDR3 sequence is 13 residues long. CDR3 sequence reads: CAWSAVGGTEAFF. CDR3 nucleotide sequence: TGTGCCTGGAGCGCCGTGGGAGGGACTGAAGCTTTCTTT.

To note about this clone: A junction end diverges from the germline sequence, so it may reflect a read error. The V and J genes are TRBV6-4 and TRBJ1-1; 7 bases map to TRBD1. The germline gives CDR1 MRHNA, CDR2 SNTAGT. The CDR3 contains 17 residues. CDR3: CAISDPPGQIMNTEAFF. The DNA of the CDR3 is TGTGCCATCAGTGACCCTCCGGGACAGATAATGAACACTGAAGCTTTCTTT.

This chain connects TRBV11-3 to TRBJ2-5; TRBD1 is a possible D gene (7 bases). V was shortened by 5 bases and J by 4 bases, with 20 bases between the two germline ends. Germline loops: CDR1 SGHNT, CDR2 YENEEA. The CDR3 contains 16 residues. For the CDR3, the DNA is TGTGCCAGCAGCACCCAGGGGGGACTCGTTAGAGAGACCCAGTACTTC. Translating it yields CASSTQGGLVRETQYF.

This clone showed up just a few times. V gene TRBV11-3 combines with J gene TRBJ2-1; D gene uncertain. V gave up 5 bases and J gave up 5 bases, with 19 bases separating them. Germline CDR1 and CDR2: SGHNT and YENEEA. The CDR3 consists of 16 residues. The CDR3 protein is CASSPPGLLLNNEQFF. CDR3 DNA sequence: TGTGCCAGCAGCCCACCTGGGCTACTACTGAACAATGAGCAGTTCTTC.